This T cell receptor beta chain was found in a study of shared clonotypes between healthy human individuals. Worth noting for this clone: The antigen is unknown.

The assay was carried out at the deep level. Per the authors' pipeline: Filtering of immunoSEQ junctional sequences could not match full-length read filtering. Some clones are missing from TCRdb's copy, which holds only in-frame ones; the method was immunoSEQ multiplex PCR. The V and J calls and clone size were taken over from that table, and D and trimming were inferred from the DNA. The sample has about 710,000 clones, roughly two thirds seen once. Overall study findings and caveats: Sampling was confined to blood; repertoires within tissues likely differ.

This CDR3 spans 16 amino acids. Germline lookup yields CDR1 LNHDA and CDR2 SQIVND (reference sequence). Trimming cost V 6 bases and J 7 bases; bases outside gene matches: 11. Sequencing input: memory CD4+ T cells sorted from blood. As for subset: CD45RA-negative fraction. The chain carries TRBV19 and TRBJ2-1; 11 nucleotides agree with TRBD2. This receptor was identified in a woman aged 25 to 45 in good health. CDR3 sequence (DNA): TGTGCCAGTAGCCCCTGGATTAGCGGGAGGGGGAATGAGCAGTTCTTC. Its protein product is CASSPWISGRGNEQFF.